The rows below give T cell receptor beta chains drawn from one sample of a study of blood T cell repertoires in COVID-19. The table came from immunoSEQ multiplex PCR; TCRdb's copy has only in-frame clones and leaves some out. The data contain about 210,000 clones, about 83% of them singletons. The sequencing input was peripheral blood. The receptors originated from a woman between 50 and 59 years old with acute or convalescent COVID-19. Each CDR3 is given with its conserved first and last residue. The D gene is left open where the match is weak. Clone size is given for some rows only: seen once, a few or many times, or a class if the clone is expanded.

>NA|TRBJ2-2|NA|TRBV19
TGTGCCAGTAGTGTCTCAGGGCCCGGGGAGCTGTTTTTT
CASSVSGPGELFF
>TRBD2|TRBJ2-1|NA|TRBV27
TGTGCCAGCAGTCTAGGGACTAGCGGGAGTGATGAGCAGTTCTTC
CASSLGTSGSDEQFF
>NA|TRBJ2-1|NA|TRBV7-9
TGTGCCAGCAGCTTCCGAGGGACTGTATCCTACAATGAGCAGTTCTTC
CASSFRGTVSYNEQFF
>NA|TRBJ2-1|NA|TRBV6-5
TGTGCCAGCAGTTGGGAGCAATCCTACAATGAGCAGTTCTTC
CASSWEQSYNEQFF
>TRBD2|TRBJ2-1|once|TRBV19
TGTGCCAGTAGTTTAGGTCTAGCGGGGTACAATGAGCAGTTCTTC
CASSLGLAGYNEQFF
>TRBD1|TRBJ1-2|NA|TRBV28
TGTGCCAGCAGTTTAGGCGGGACAGACCTAAATTATGGCTACACCTTC
CASSLGGTDLNYGYTF
>NA|TRBJ2-7|NA|TRBV11-2
TGTGCCAGCAGCTTAGATCGAGTAGGGGATGGGGACGAGCAGTACTTC
CASSLDRVGDGDEQYF
>NA|TRBJ2-1|NA|TRBV7-2
TGTGCCAGCAGCTTAGGGCCGTACAATGAGCAGTTCTTC
CASSLGPYNEQFF
>NA|TRBJ1-2|NA|TRBV10-2
TGCGCCAGCACAATGACAGTATCCAACTATGGCTACACCTTC
CASTMTVSNYGYTF
>NA|TRBJ2-2|NA|TRBV19
TGTGCCAGTAGTATCGAAGCTAGGACCGGGGAGCTGTTTTTT
CASSIEARTGELFF
>NA|TRBJ2-1|NA|TRBV6-5
TGTGCCAGCAGCCCCAGGGGTTACAATGAGCAGTTCTTC
CASSPRGYNEQFF
>NA|TRBJ2-7|NA|TRBV18
TGTGCCAGCTCCCCGGACAACTACGAGCAGTACTTC
CASSPDNYEQYF
>TRBD2|TRBJ2-1|once|TRBV7-8
TGTGCCGGCAGCCACCTGCGGTGGAGCGGGAGGGCTATGACCTACAATGAGCAGTTCTTC
CAGSHLRWSGRAMTYNEQFF
>TRBD2|TRBJ2-1|NA|TRBV3-1/TRBV3-2
TGTGCCAGCAGCCTTCGACTAGCGGAGCCCATCTCGGGGGTGTTCTTC
CASSLRLAEPISGVFF
>NA|TRBJ2-7|NA|TRBV7-8
TGTGCCAGCAGCCCCCGGGGGGCCTCGGTGTACGAGCAGTACTTC
CASSPRGASVYEQYF
>NA|TRBJ2-7|NA|TRBV19
TGTGCCAGTAGTAATCGTTTCTACGAGCAGTACTTC
CASSNRFYEQYF
>NA|TRBJ1-2|NA|TRBV5-1
TGCGCCAGCAGCCCTACGGTTGGGGGCAGGGATGGCTACACCTTC
CASSPTVGGRDGYTF
>TRBD1|TRBJ2-1|NA|TRBV28
TGTGCCAGCAGTTTACCCGGGACAGGGTGGAATGAGCAGTTCTTC
CASSLPGTGWNEQFF
>TRBD1|TRBJ1-1|NA|TRBV28
TGTGCCAGCAGTCTCATTACAGGGGTAGGAGCTTTCTTT
CASSLITGVGAFF
>TRBD2|TRBJ2-5|NA|TRBV9
TGTGCCAGCAGCGTAGGTAGCGGGTTTAACGGGGAGACCCAGTACTTC
CASSVGSGFNGETQYF
>NA|TRBJ2-1|NA|TRBV5-4
TGTGCCAGCAGCTTGGGAGGGAGATCCTACAATGAGCAGTTCTTC
CASSLGGRSYNEQFF
>TRBD1|TRBJ1-2|NA|TRBV24-1
TGTGCCACCAGTGACTACAGGGGGCCATCAAACTATGGCTACACCTTC
CATSDYRGPSNYGYTF
>NA|TRBJ2-5|once|TRBV18
TGTGCCAGCTCACCACGGGCTTACCCGGGAACCCAGTACTTC
CASSPRAYPGTQYF